This passage covers 26 T cell receptor beta chains from one sample sequenced in a study of shared clonotypes between healthy human individuals (dated by TCRdb to 2019 to 2021). Library preparation used the immunoSEQ multiplex PCR assay. TCRdb's version of the immuneACCESS table is confined to in-frame rearrangements and falls short of the full clone set. An unresolved V gene accounts for under half of the shortfall where checked; the remainder is of unknown origin. This sample lists more than 2 million clones; about 94% were detected once. The leading ten clones occupy around 1.8% of the sample. CD8 naive samples consisted of CD45RO-negative cells that were positively selected for CCR7, yielding a CD45RA+CCR7+ population without TemRA cells. Input material: naive CD8+ T cells from PBMCs. The sample's cell subset or site label is to be understood as: CD45RA+CCR7+. Every receptor here comes from a man in his late teens or twenties in good health. Some clones in this sample may be carry-over from other donors' samples.

This clone was recorded once. V and J are TRBV7-7 and TRBJ2-7; TRBD1 matches at 8 bases. V was clipped by 5 bases and J by 3 bases; unmatched bases: 9. This CDR3 spans 15 amino acids. CDR1 SSHAT and CDR2 FNYEAQ come from the germline V gene (reference sequence). This chain's CDR3 is CASSPGQGPFYEQYF. For the CDR3, the DNA is TGTGCCAGCAGCCCCGGACAGGGCCCTTTCTACGAGCAGTACTTC.

The chain recombines TRBV7-2 with TRBJ2-1, with 12 positions matching TRBD2. The V and J ends lost 5 bases and 0 bases, in that order; junction bases with no gene match: 2. The CDR3 spans 16 residues. Germline V CDR1 and CDR2: SGHTA, FQGNSA. CDR3 amino acids: CASSLGLAGSYNEQFF. The CDR3 DNA follows: TGTGCCAGCAGCCTGGGACTAGCGGGCTCCTACAATGAGCAGTTCTTC.

This sequence joins TRBV7-2 and TRBJ2-3; no clear D gene. V lost 5 bases to trimming and J lost 1 base, with 13 bases between them. The CDR3 runs to 15 residues. CDR1 SGHTA and CDR2 FQGNSA come from the germline V gene. CDR3 nucleotides: TGTGCCAGCAGCACCAGGCGAAGCCGCACAGATACGCAGTATTTT. Encoded protein: CASSTRRSRTDTQYF.

In the case of this clone: Other DNA variants within this sample encode the same CDR3. The V call is TRBV11-2, the J call TRBJ2-7, with 11 nucleotides matching TRBD2. V shed 1 base and J 6 bases; nucleotides not matched to a gene: 5. There are 15 residues in the CDR3. Per the germline V gene, CDR1 is SGHAT and CDR2 is FQNNGV. CDR3 sequence reads: CASSLGPGTSGEQYF. In nucleotides, the CDR3 is TGTGCCAGCAGCTTAGGGCCCGGGACTAGCGGCGAGCAGTACTTC.

The chain recombines TRBV28 with TRBJ1-5; a possible D gene is TRBD1 (5 bases). Germline lookup yields CDR1 MDHEN and CDR2 SYDVKM. The V gene lost 6 bases and the J gene lost 3 bases, with 12 bases spanning the gap. This CDR3 spans 14 amino acids. DNA for the CDR3: TGTGCCAGCAGCCCTACAGGATTCAATCAGCCCCAGCATTTT. It encodes CASSPTGFNQPQHF.

The CDR3, as DNA: TGTGCCAGCAGCTCGACAGGGGTATCCGTGGATACGCAGTATTTT. Its protein product is CASSSTGVSVDTQYF. The chain recombines TRBV7-9 with TRBJ2-3; 8 bases map to TRBD1. The V segment lost 4 bases and the J segment 6 bases; nucleotides outside the gene matches: 9. Germline lookup yields CDR1 SEHNR and CDR2 FQNEAQ (reference sequence). The CDR3 has 15 amino acids.

The chain carries TRBV27 and TRBJ2-7; D is uncertain. This CDR3 is 14 amino acids long. Germline CDR1 reads MNHEY; CDR2 reads SMNVEV (reference sequence). Trimming left V 5 bases short and J 2 bases short, with 13 bases between. In nucleotides, the CDR3 is TGTGCCAGCAGTCCGAGGCAGGCGACCTACGAGCAGTACTTC. Translated: CASSPRQATYEQYF.

The V and J genes are TRBV4-3 and TRBJ2-3; D is unclear. The CDR3 loop spans 17 amino acids. Germline V CDR1 and CDR2: LGHNA, YSLEER. The V gene lost 3 bases and the J gene lost 4 bases, with 20 bases spanning the gap. The CDR3 nucleotides are TGCGCCAGCAGCCATCCCCCAGAGGAGCCTGGGGCAGATACGCAGTATTTT. This sequence encodes CASSHPPEEPGADTQYF.

V is TRBV7-9 and J is TRBJ2-7; 7 nucleotides agree with TRBD1. V lost 5 bases to trimming and J lost 3 bases; unmatched junction nucleotides: 7. The CDR3 covers 14 residues. The germline CDR1 and CDR2 sequences are SEHNR and FQNEAQ (reference sequence). The CDR3 coding sequence is TGTGCCAGCAGCAACCGGGACAGACACTACGAGCAGTACTTC. Amino acid sequence: CASSNRDRHYEQYF.

This rearrangement joins TRBV5-6 to TRBJ2-2; D is perhaps TRBD1 (6 bases). CDR1 SGHDT and CDR2 YYEEEE come from the germline V gene. CDR3 size: 13 residues. V was shortened by 0 bases and J by 15 bases, with 15 bases between the two germline ends. The CDR3 sequence: CASSLGWDNRVFF. The CDR3, as DNA: TGTGCCAGCAGCTTGGGTTGGGACAACCGGGTGTTTTTT.

The chain couples TRBV5-8 to TRBJ2-6; TRBD1 aligns across 12 bases. CDR3 length: 18 amino acids. Trimming cost V 5 bases and J 4 bases; bases outside gene matches: 10. Germline CDR1 and CDR2: SGHTS and YDEGEE. In nucleotides, the CDR3 is TGTGCCAGCAGGTCCCCGGGACAGGGGGCGTCAGGGGCCAACGTCCTGACTTTC. The encoded protein is CASRSPGQGASGANVLTF.

A remark on this clone: Other DNA sequences in the same sample also yield this CDR3. V usage is TRBV28 and J usage is TRBJ2-2; D is unclear. This CDR3 has 14 residues. Looked up from germline, CDR1 is MDHEN and CDR2 is SYDVKM. V was trimmed by 3 bases and J by 2 bases, leaving 7 bases between them. The CDR3 here is CASSFFSNTGELFF. The CDR3 DNA reads TGTGCCAGCAGTTTTTTTTCTAACACCGGGGAGCTGTTTTTT.

The gene calls are TRBV27 and TRBJ2-7, with D possibly TRBD1 on 5 matching bases. The CDR3 sequence is 14 residues long. From germline, CDR1 is MNHEY and CDR2 SMNVEV (reference sequence). V was pared by 3 bases and J by 6 bases, with 15 bases between. The CDR3: CASSFDSFRCEQYF. The DNA of the CDR3 is TGTGCCAGCAGTTTTGACAGCTTTAGGTGCGAGCAGTACTTC.

Notes on this clone: The same CDR3 also results from other DNA sequences found in this sample. The V gene is TRBV25-1, the J gene TRBJ1-5; no firm D call. Between the trimmed V and J ends, which lost 1 base and 2 bases, there was a span of 3 bases. The CDR3 sequence is 13 residues long. Germline CDR1 and CDR2: MGHDK and SYGVNS. CDR3 loop: CASSESGNQPQHF. The DNA of the CDR3 is TGTGCCAGCAGTGAATCGGGCAATCAGCCCCAGCATTTT.

V and J are TRBV7-9 and TRBJ2-4, with TRBD1 matching 7 bases. Germline lookup yields CDR1 SEHNR and CDR2 FQNEAQ (reference sequence). J lost 2 bases, V lost 3 bases, and 7 bases had no gene match. The CDR3 is made up of 16 amino acids. As DNA, the CDR3 is TGTGCCAGCAGCTTGCAGGGGGTCGGTACCAAAAACATTCAGTACTTC. Protein sequence: CASSLQGVGTKNIQYF.

This sequence joins TRBV9 and TRBJ2-7; 10 positions agree with TRBD1. With V trimmed by 4 bases and J by 4 bases, 8 bases remained unmatched. CDR3 length: 15 amino acids. From germline, CDR1 is SGDLS and CDR2 YYNGEE. The CDR3 bases are TGTGCCAGCAGCCCTGGGGGACAGGGGTGGTACGAGCAGTACTTC. Translated, it gives CASSPGGQGWYEQYF.

V and J are TRBV28 and TRBJ1-2; D remains ambiguous. From germline, CDR1 is MDHEN and CDR2 SYDVKM. Between the trimmed V and J ends, which lost 6 bases and 5 bases, there was a span of 19 bases. This CDR3 has 15 residues. The CDR3 reads CASSFSAAGIYGYTF. CDR3 nucleotide sequence: TGTGCCAGCAGCTTCTCTGCCGCGGGGATTTATGGCTACACCTTC.

This chain's CDR3 is CASSSWVSELYNEQFF. CDR3 in DNA: TGTGCCAGCAGCTCCTGGGTTTCCGAACTCTACAATGAGCAGTTCTTC. V and J are TRBV9 and TRBJ2-1, with D unresolved. This CDR3 has 16 amino acids. Germline V gene sequence: CDR1 SGDLS, CDR2 YYNGEE. V lost 4 bases and J 3 bases, leaving 17 bases between the germline ends.

V gene TRBV4-2 combines with J gene TRBJ2-1; 8 nucleotides agree with TRBD2. V was clipped by 3 bases and J by 2 bases; unmatched bases: 9. The CDR3 runs to 17 residues. From germline, CDR1 is LGHNA and CDR2 YNFKEQ. CDR3 DNA sequence: TGTGCCAGCAGCCAGATAACGGGACTAGTACCCTACAATGAGCAGTTCTTC. Protein sequence: CASSQITGLVPYNEQFF.

The V gene is TRBV11-3, the J gene TRBJ2-1; no firm D call. V was cut by 3 bases and J by 4 bases, with 7 bases left in between. Germline CDR1 and CDR2: SGHNT and YENEEA. This CDR3 spans 13 amino acids. CDR3 in DNA: TGTGCCAGCAGCTTGCCCCCTTACAATGAGCAGTTCTTC. It encodes CASSLPPYNEQFF.

The chain carries TRBV19 and TRBJ2-7; D possibly matches TRBD1 or TRBD2 (6 bases each). Trimming removed 4 bases at V and 0 bases at J, with 13 bases between. CDR3 length equals 15 residues. Germline lookup yields CDR1 LNHDA and CDR2 SQIVND (reference sequence). The CDR3 sequence: CASSRIGGYSYEQYF. The CDR3 region has the DNA TGTGCCAGTAGTAGGATCGGGGGCTACTCCTACGAGCAGTACTTC.

The chain couples TRBV28 to TRBJ2-7; the match to TRBD2 covers 8 bases. The CDR3 spans 16 residues. After removal of 5 bases from V and 0 bases from J, the junction contained 9 bases not matched to a gene. CDR1 is MDHEN, CDR2 SYDVKM, per germline. CDR3 coding DNA: TGTGCCAGCAGTGCTCTGACTAGCGTCAGCTCCTACGAGCAGTACTTC. As protein: CASSALTSVSSYEQYF.

V usage is TRBV27 and J usage is TRBJ1-4, with D tentatively TRBD1 (5 bases). The V end lost 4 bases, the J end lost 4 bases, and 16 bases lay between the germline ends. The CDR3 has 16 residues. The germline V gene has CDR1 MNHEY and CDR2 SMNVEV (reference sequence). CDR3 bases: TGTGCCAGCAGTTCGATGGAGGGGCCGGGTAATGAAAAACTGTTTTTT. It yields the protein CASSSMEGPGNEKLFF.

This clone showed up just a few times. This chain joins TRBV19 and TRBJ1-5; 8 bases fit TRBD1. CDR3 size: 14 residues. Per germline, CDR1 LNHDA and CDR2 SQIVND (reference sequence). V was pared by 5 bases and J by 1 base, with 1 base of the junction left unmatched. The CDR3 loop is CASSQGASNQPQHF. DNA for the CDR3: TGTGCCAGTAGTCAGGGGGCGAGCAATCAGCCCCAGCATTTT. The entire variable domain, with the rest obtained from reference TRBV19 and TRBJ1-5, is as follows: DGGITQSPKYLFRKEGQNVTLSCEQNLNHDAMYWYRQDPGQGLRLIYYSQIVNDFQKGDIAEGYSVSREKKESFPLTVTSAQKNPTAFYLCASSQGASNQPQHFGDGTRLSIL.

Only one count was recorded for this clone. CDR3: CASSTDRGSQPQHF. CDR3 bases: TGTGCCAGCAGTACAGACAGGGGAAGTCAGCCCCAGCATTTT. The chain links TRBV27 to TRBJ1-5, with TRBD1 matching over 8 bases. Losses at the gene ends were 5 bases for V and 6 bases for J; bases not matched to a gene: 6. Germline V gene lookup returns CDR1 MNHEY and CDR2 SMNVEV (reference sequence). The CDR3 runs to 14 residues.

The V call is TRBV7-8, the J call TRBJ2-2; D may be TRBD2 (5 bases). Germline lookup yields CDR1 SGHVS and CDR2 FQNEAQ. V was clipped by 3 bases and J by 1 base, with 15 bases between them. This CDR3 is 17 amino acids long. CDR3 region: CASSLRVGRGNTGELFF. In nucleotides, the CDR3 is TGTGCCAGCAGCTTGAGGGTTGGGAGAGGGAACACCGGGGAGCTGTTTTTT. Full variable domain (remainder filled in from reference TRBV7-8 and TRBJ2-2): GAGVSQSPRYKVAKRGQDVALRCDPISGHVSLFWYQQALGQGPEFLTYFQNEAQLDKSGLPSDRFFAERPEGSVSTLKIQRTQQEDSAVYLCASSLRVGRGNTGELFFGEGSRLTVL.